This TCR beta chain was sequenced in a study of blood T cell repertoires in COVID-19. Clones were read by immunoSEQ multiplex PCR, and TCRdb kept only the in-frame ones, dropping some. The sample has some 200,000 clones, roughly 82% seen once. The CDR3 sequence is 14 residues long. In germline, CDR1 is MNHEY, CDR2 SVGAGI. Trimming removed 8 bases from V and 5 bases from J, with 15 bases in between. This sequence joins TRBV6-5 and TRBJ2-2; D is perhaps TRBD1 (5 bases). What was sequenced was peripheral blood. The receptor's source is a middle-aged woman with acute or convalescent COVID-19. The CDR3 DNA follows: TGTGCCAGCGATAGTACTCAGGGTACCGGGGAGCTGTTTTTT. It translates to CASDSTQGTGELFF.